This is a list of T cell receptor beta chains from one sample in a study of blood T cell repertoires in COVID-19. The table came from immunoSEQ multiplex PCR; TCRdb's copy has only in-frame clones and leaves some out. The sample has about 290,000 clones, nearly 90% seen once. The sequenced sample consisted of peripheral blood. Every receptor here comes from a woman aged 25 to 39 with COVID-19, enrolled during active disease. Both conserved end residues are part of each CDR3. A D gene is named only where the DNA matches it firmly. Only part of the rows carry a size: once, few, many, or a class if the clone is expanded.

size,V,D,J,CDR3,DNA
-,TRBV6-6,TRBD1,TRBJ1-2,CASSPGGTVYGYTF,TGTGCCAGCAGTCCGGGCGGGACAGTTTATGGCTACACCTTC
-,TRBV7-9,TRBD2,TRBJ2-7,CASSPTSGGGEQYF,TGTGCCAGCAGCCCGACTAGCGGGGGCGGCGAGCAGTACTTC
-,TRBV11-2,-,TRBJ2-3,CASSHTSDTQYF,TGTGCCAGCAGCCATACTTCGGATACGCAGTATTTT
-,TRBV2,-,TRBJ2-3,CASSPRDSGVGDTQYF,TGTGCCAGCAGCCCCCGGGACTCGGGGGTGGGAGATACGCAGTATTTT
-,TRBV6-5,-,TRBJ2-1,CASSPVVEGEQFF,TGTGCCAGCAGCCCGGTCGTAGAGGGCGAGCAGTTCTTC
-,TRBV18,TRBD2,TRBJ2-7,CASSPWPGGPNEQYF,TGTGCCAGCTCACCATGGCCGGGGGGTCCCAACGAGCAGTACTTC
few,TRBV5-5,TRBD2,TRBJ2-1,CASSQTSESEQFF,TGTGCCAGCAGCCAGACTAGCGAAAGTGAGCAGTTCTTC
once,TRBV5-1,TRBD2,TRBJ2-5,CASSRIYSGGETQYF,TGCGCCAGCAGTCGGATTTATAGCGGGGGGGAGACCCAGTACTTC
-,TRBV25-1,TRBD1,TRBJ1-2,CASSELSDRLGGYTF,TGTGCCAGCAGTGAACTCTCGGACAGGTTGGGGGGCTACACCTTC
-,TRBV6-2/TRBV6-3,-,TRBJ2-1,CASSYSYNEQFF,TGTGCCAGCAGTTATAGTTACAATGAGCAGTTCTTC
-,TRBV10-3,-,TRBJ1-5,CAISESRVSNQPQHF,TGTGCCATCAGTGAGTCGCGAGTTAGCAATCAGCCCCAGCATTTT
-,TRBV19,-,TRBJ1-5,CATMVGSQPQHF,TGTGCCACTATGGTAGGGAGTCAGCCCCAGCATTTT
-,TRBV19,TRBD1,TRBJ1-1,CASSTGQVNTEAFF,TGTGCCAGTAGCACCGGACAGGTGAACACTGAAGCTTTCTTT
few,TRBV18,-,TRBJ1-6,CASSDSYNSPLHF,TGTGCCAGCTCCGACAGCTATAATTCACCCCTCCACTTT
-,TRBV4-1,-,TRBJ2-2,CASSQPLEVTGELFF,TGCGCCAGCAGCCAACCTCTTGAGGTCACCGGGGAGCTGTTTTTT
-,TRBV7-9,-,TRBJ1-2,CASSLGVGQTNYGYTF,TGTGCCAGCAGCTTAGGGGTGGGGCAGACTAACTATGGCTACACCTTC
-,TRBV11-3,-,TRBJ2-3,CASSLGALHSDTQYF,TGTGCCAGCAGCTTAGGGGCCCTACATTCAGATACGCAGTATTTT
-,TRBV29-1,TRBD1,TRBJ2-7,CSAGQGSGQYF,TGCAGCGCCGGACAGGGGAGTGGGCAGTACTTC
-,TRBV7-2,-,TRBJ2-7,CASSFISGSYEQYF,TGTGCCAGCAGCTTTATCTCCGGCTCCTACGAGCAGTACTTC
-,TRBV24-1,TRBD1,TRBJ1-4,CATSDLLTGARIATNEKLLF,TGTGCCACCAGTGATTTGCTGACAGGGGCTAGAATCGCAACTAATGAAAAACTGCTTTTT